This TCR beta chain is drawn from a study of HIV-infected children after antiretroviral therapy interruption. The overall study: Median age was approximately 10 years (interruption) and 7 to 8 years (continuous). The study, taken as a whole, reports: The CD45RA+ naive sort may contain some EMRA or stem memory cells.

Treatment here: PENTA 11 planned treatment interruption arm or continuous ART arm. Unique molecular identifiers were included in an RNA-based 3' RACE TCR library. TCRdb re-called the 3' RACE reads with MiXCR, one entry per CDR3 protein. This table holds tens of thousands of distinct CDR3 sequences, over 6.5% found once. Per germline, CDR1 MDHEN and CDR2 SYDVKM. Germline trimming cut 6 bases from V and 6 bases from J; bases unmatched to any gene: 9. There are 15 residues in the CDR3. With respect to this clonotype: What it binds is not known.

The chain joins TRBV28 to TRBJ2-2; 8 bases fit TRBD1. Sequencing used CD45RA+ CD4+ T cells from PBMCs, pooled from several time points, obtained from a donor given antiretroviral therapy, either interrupted or continuous. Subset noted: naive CD4+ CD45RA+ CD45RO- T cells. The TCR originated in a pool of human donors with HIV. The CDR3 DNA sequence: TGTGCCAGCAGGGCAGACAGGGGTGTACCCGGGGAGCTGTTTTTT. Protein sequence: CASRADRGVPGELFF.